Listed below are T cell receptor beta chains from one sample, sequenced in a study of T-cell reconstitution after alpha-beta-depleted transplantation in children. MiXCR was run by TCRdb on the PCR reads, yielding one entry per CDR3 protein. Here the sample spans about 110,000 distinct CDR3 sequences, under 30% being singletons. The specimen comprised PBMCs, mostly from graft donor cells, sampled 180 days after TCRalphabeta/CD19-depleted stem cell transplant. These receptors all stem from a male patient aged 2-10 years who had a stem cell transplant for chronic granulomatous disease, so the T cells may come from the graft donor. CDR3s include the opening cysteine and the closing phenylalanine or tryptophan. D genes are given only for firm matches. A clone size is listed for some rows: how often the clone was seen (once, few, many), or a class if it is expanded.

CDR3 length: 15
D gene: TRBD1
J gene: TRBJ2-1
V gene: TRBV29-1
clone size: few
CDR3 DNA: TGCAGCGCCCGGGACAGGGGGATGTTTACGGGTGAGCAGTTCTTC
CDR3 protein: CSARDRGMFTGEQFF

CDR3 length: 14
D gene: NA
J gene: TRBJ2-7
V gene: TRBV20-1
clone size: few
CDR3 DNA: TGCAGTGCTAGAGATCAGCCGAGGTCCTACGAGCAGTACTTC
CDR3 protein: CSARDQPRSYEQYF

CDR3 length: 13
D gene: NA
J gene: TRBJ1-1
V gene: TRBV20-1
clone size: many
CDR3 DNA: TGCAGTGCTAGCCCTACGGGGAACACTGAAGCTTTCTTT
CDR3 protein: CSASPTGNTEAFF

CDR3 length: 13
D gene: TRBD2
J gene: TRBJ2-1
V gene: TRBV27
clone size: once
CDR3 DNA: TGTGCCAGCACCCCGGGACTAGCGTATGAGCAGTTCTTC
CDR3 protein: CASTPGLAYEQFF

CDR3 length: 14
D gene: TRBD1
J gene: TRBJ1-5
V gene: TRBV12-3/TRBV12-4
clone size: many
CDR3 DNA: TGTGCCAGCAGTCCACAGGGGCCCAATCAGCCCCAGCATTTT
CDR3 protein: CASSPQGPNQPQHF

CDR3 length: 14
D gene: NA
J gene: TRBJ2-2
V gene: TRBV12-3/TRBV12-4
clone size: many
CDR3 DNA: TGTGCCAGCAGCCCACTCCAGGGGGGCGGGGAGCTGTTTTTT
CDR3 protein: CASSPLQGGGELFF

CDR3 length: 15
D gene: NA
J gene: TRBJ2-1
V gene: TRBV12-3/TRBV12-4
clone size: once
CDR3 DNA: TGTGCCAGCAGAAGACAGCCCCTGGGGGACAATGAGCAGTTCTTC
CDR3 protein: CASRRQPLGDNEQFF

CDR3 length: 13
D gene: NA
J gene: TRBJ2-3
V gene: TRBV7-2
clone size: NA
CDR3 DNA: TGTGCCAGCAGCTACTTTACTAGCAGTACGCAGTATTTT
CDR3 protein: CASSYFTSSTQYF

CDR3 length: 18
D gene: TRBD2
J gene: TRBJ2-7
V gene: TRBV27
clone size: many
CDR3 DNA: TGTGCCAGCAGTTTATTTTTCGGAGGGACTAGCTCTCGGTACGAGCAGTACTTC
CDR3 protein: CASSLFFGGTSSRYEQYF

CDR3 length: 12
D gene: TRBD1
J gene: TRBJ2-5
V gene: TRBV29-1
clone size: many
CDR3 DNA: TGCAGCTTCAATGGACAGGGGAAGACCCAGTACTTC
CDR3 protein: CSFNGQGKTQYF

CDR3 length: 16
D gene: TRBD2
J gene: TRBJ2-1
V gene: TRBV12-3/TRBV12-4
clone size: NA
CDR3 DNA: TGTGCCAGCAGTATCCGGCCCCCGGGAGGTTTCAATGAGCAGTTCTTC
CDR3 protein: CASSIRPPGGFNEQFF

CDR3 length: 15
D gene: NA
J gene: TRBJ1-1
V gene: TRBV5-1
clone size: many
CDR3 DNA: TGCGCCAGCAGCGTCTTAGGGAACAAGAACACTGAAGCTTTCTTT
CDR3 protein: CASSVLGNKNTEAFF